The rows below give T cell receptor beta chains drawn from one sample of a study of T-cell memory formation after mild COVID-19. MiXCR, run by TCRdb on the 5' RACE reads, gives a single entry per CDR3 protein. The sample includes more than 450,000 distinct CDR3 sequences, about 20% of them seen just once. The sample comprised PBMCs or a T cell subset sorted from them (not recorded which). The receptors derive from an adult woman who had mild COVID-19 (a few samples of this study predate the infection). Cell type and time point are not known. Each CDR3 is given with its conserved first and last residue. Fields, in order: J gene, V gene, D gene, clone size, CDR3 protein, CDR3 DNA. The D gene is left open where the match is weak. Part of the rows lack a size; the others show once, few, many or a class for expanded clones.

>TRBJ2-7|TRBV12-3/TRBV12-4|NA|NA
CASSLVPLYEQYF
TGTGCCAGCAGTTTAGTTCCCCTGTACGAGCAGTACTTC
>TRBJ1-2|TRBV6-5|TRBD1|few
CASGSETGTYGYTF
TGTGCCAGCGGATCAGAGACAGGGACCTATGGCTACACCTTC
>TRBJ2-1|TRBV24-1|TRBD2|once
CATSRGMGLAGEQFF
TGTGCCACCAGTAGAGGGATGGGACTAGCCGGTGAGCAGTTCTTC
>TRBJ1-2|TRBV27|NA|NA
CASQKEPSGQGGYTF
TGTGCCAGCCAGAAAGAACCGTCAGGGCAGGGTGGCTACACCTTC
>TRBJ1-1|TRBV7-3|NA|NA
CASSPDRSSAEAFF
TGTGCCAGCAGCCCTGACAGGTCTTCGGCTGAAGCTTTCTTT
>TRBJ2-3|TRBV5-6|TRBD2|NA
CASSLPPSGGVDTQYF
TGTGCCAGCAGCTTACCGCCTAGCGGGGGGGTAGATACGCAGTATTTT
>TRBJ2-7|TRBV28|NA|NA
CASSSIRDGAYEQYF
TGTGCCAGCAGTTCAATCCGGGACGGAGCCTACGAGCAGTACTTC
>TRBJ1-6|TRBV28|NA|NA
CASSLWGRSPLHF
TGTGCCAGCAGTTTATGGGGAAGGTCACCCCTCCACTTT
>TRBJ2-7|TRBV9|NA|NA
CASSVDSGWVGEQYF
TGTGCCAGCAGCGTAGACAGCGGTTGGGTTGGCGAGCAGTACTTC
>TRBJ2-1|TRBV29-1|NA|once
CSVTQVSSSYNEQFF
TGCAGCGTTACACAGGTCTCCAGCTCCTACAATGAGCAGTTCTTC
>TRBJ2-2|TRBV6-5|TRBD2|few
CASSYRVSGGTGELFF
TGTGCCAGCAGTTACCGGGTTAGCGGGGGCACCGGGGAGCTGTTTTTT
>TRBJ1-1|TRBV19|NA|many
CASTPGRGNTEAFF
TGTGCCAGTACACCGGGACGAGGGAACACTGAAGCTTTCTTT
>TRBJ2-1|TRBV6-2/TRBV6-3|TRBD2|NA
CATKGASGTSDEQFF
TGTGCCACCAAAGGGGCTAGCGGTACGTCGGATGAGCAGTTCTTC
>TRBJ2-6|TRBV20-1|TRBD2|NA
CSARDPLAGVGANVLTF
TGCAGTGCTAGAGATCCCCTAGCGGGGGTTGGGGCCAACGTCCTGACTTTC
>TRBJ1-3|TRBV7-6|NA|few
CASSPAARSGNTIYF
TGTGCCAGCAGCCCAGCGGCCCGCTCTGGAAACACCATATATTTT
>TRBJ2-7|TRBV9|TRBD1|many
CASSVAGTGGSYEQYF
TGTGCCAGCAGCGTAGCCGGGACAGGGGGGTCCTACGAGCAGTACTTC
>TRBJ2-7|TRBV7-9|NA|NA
CASSLSPRLVSHEQYF
TGTGCCAGCAGCTTAAGTCCTAGGCTCGTCAGCCACGAGCAGTACTTC
>TRBJ1-2|TRBV12-3/TRBV12-4|TRBD1|NA
CASSPRAKFWTGGEVYGYTF
TGTGCCAGCAGCCCTAGGGCCAAGTTCTGGACAGGGGGCGAGGTATATGGCTACACCTTC
>TRBJ2-1|TRBV12-3/TRBV12-4|NA|NA
CASSPLRDSYNEQFF
TGTGCCAGCAGTCCACTCCGGGACTCCTACAATGAGCAGTTCTTC
>TRBJ2-5|TRBV6-2/TRBV6-3|TRBD2|few
CASSPGLAGGYETQYF
TGTGCCAGCAGTCCTGGACTAGCGGGAGGTTACGAGACCCAGTACTTC
>TRBJ1-1|TRBV27|NA|few
CASSLMGALNTEAFF
TGTGCCAGCAGTTTGATGGGGGCTCTGAACACTGAAGCTTTCTTT
>TRBJ2-3|TRBV20-1|TRBD2|NA
CSARDLSSGSITDTQYF
TGCAGTGCTAGAGATCTGTCTAGCGGGTCTATCACAGATACGCAGTATTTT
>TRBJ2-5|TRBV20-1|NA|many
CSASARPDQETQYF
TGCAGTGCTAGTGCCCGACCGGACCAAGAGACCCAGTACTTC
>TRBJ2-3|TRBV20-1|NA|few
CSALVTGGSTDTQYF
TGCAGTGCCCTAGTAACTGGGGGGAGCACAGATACGCAGTATTTT
>TRBJ2-5|TRBV7-2|NA|NA
CASSLVGSGRLGSETQYF
TGTGCCAGCAGCTTAGTAGGGAGCGGGCGCCTAGGGTCTGAGACCCAGTACTTC
>TRBJ2-4|TRBV6-1|TRBD1|few
CASRQQGVRGNIQYF
TGTGCCAGCAGACAACAGGGGGTTAGAGGTAACATTCAGTACTTC
>TRBJ2-7|TRBV7-9|NA|few
CASSLQDGKYEQYF
TGTGCCAGCAGCTTGCAGGACGGGAAATACGAGCAGTACTTC
>TRBJ2-7|TRBV18|NA|NA
CASSSSHEQYF
TGTGCCAGCTCGTCAAGCCACGAGCAGTACTTC
>TRBJ2-1|TRBV7-2|TRBD1|many
CASTMSWTGQFF
TGTGCCAGCACCATGTCCTGGACAGGGCAGTTCTTC
>TRBJ2-2|TRBV3-1|TRBD2|NA
CASSQGLGGGDTGELFF
TGTGCCAGCAGCCAAGGGCTCGGGGGGGGAGACACCGGGGAGCTGTTTTTT
>TRBJ2-7|TRBV4-3|NA|NA
CASSQDWRGSYEQYF
TGCGCCAGCAGCCAAGATTGGCGGGGCTCCTACGAGCAGTACTTC
>TRBJ1-1|TRBV7-3|TRBD1|NA
CASSPNRGRNTEAFF
TGTGCCAGCAGCCCGAACAGGGGGCGGAACACTGAAGCTTTCTTT
>TRBJ2-1|TRBV7-6|TRBD1|NA
CASSLAGGWYNEQFF
TGTGCCAGCAGCTTAGCAGGGGGCTGGTACAATGAGCAGTTCTTC
>TRBJ2-3|TRBV20-1|NA|NA
CSARAGDTQYF
TGCAGTGCTAGAGCGGGAGATACGCAGTATTTT
>TRBJ2-4|TRBV7-9|NA|few
CASSPLENIQYF
TGTGCCAGCAGCCCCCTCGAAAACATTCAGTACTTC
>TRBJ2-7|TRBV6-5|TRBD2|few
CASSYLPPSAGALEQYF
TGTGCCAGCAGTTACTTACCTCCTTCGGCGGGAGCTCTCGAGCAGTACTTC
>TRBJ2-2|TRBV5-1|NA|few
CASSLEGTEGTGELFF
TGCGCCAGCAGCTTGGAGGGGACGGAAGGAACCGGGGAGCTGTTTTTT
>TRBJ1-4|TRBV12-3/TRBV12-4|NA|few
CASGDGTNEKLFF
TGTGCCAGCGGGGATGGAACTAATGAAAAACTGTTTTTT
>TRBJ2-2|TRBV6-5|TRBD1|NA
CASSRAPGTGGTGELFF
TGTGCCAGCAGTCGCGCCCCCGGGACAGGGGGCACCGGGGAGCTGTTTTTT
>TRBJ2-1|TRBV7-9|TRBD2|few
CASSLDRGGGINEQFF
TGTGCCAGCAGCTTAGATCGCGGGGGGGGAATAAATGAGCAGTTCTTC
>TRBJ1-1|TRBV7-2|NA|many
CASSLGGRDTEAFF
TGTGCCAGCAGCTTAGGGGGCAGGGACACTGAAGCTTTCTTT
>TRBJ1-5|TRBV5-1|NA|NA
CASSLGGESGNQPQHF
TGCGCCAGCAGCCTGGGGGGAGAATCGGGCAATCAGCCCCAGCATTTT
>TRBJ1-5|TRBV7-6|NA|NA
CASLGDQPQHF
TGTGCCAGCCTGGGGGATCAGCCCCAGCATTTT
>TRBJ2-4|TRBV7-9|NA|NA
CASSPRTLAKNIQYF
TGTGCCAGCAGCCCACGGACCCTAGCCAAAAACATTCAGTACTTC
>TRBJ2-1|TRBV23-1|TRBD2|NA
CASSHPSIAGAYNEQFF
TGCGCCAGCAGTCACCCATCAATAGCGGGAGCCTACAATGAGCAGTTCTTC
>TRBJ2-1|TRBV5-1|NA|NA
CASSLDRLGANEQFF
TGCGCCAGCAGCTTGGATAGGTTGGGGGCGAATGAGCAGTTCTTC
>TRBJ1-1|TRBV29-1|TRBD1|NA
CSASTGGGEAFF
TGCAGCGCCTCGACAGGGGGGGGTGAGGCTTTCTTT
>TRBJ2-1|TRBV20-1|TRBD1|few
CSARDPGDRGRNEQFF
TGCAGTGCTAGAGATCCAGGAGACAGGGGGCGAAATGAGCAGTTCTTC
>TRBJ1-2|TRBV29-1|TRBD1|NA
CSGGTGGLYGYTF
TGCAGCGGAGGGACAGGGGGCCTCTATGGCTACACCTTC
>TRBJ2-1|TRBV24-1|NA|NA
CATSGSMKDNEQFF
TGTGCCACCAGTGGGAGTATGAAAGACAATGAGCAGTTCTTC
>TRBJ2-1|TRBV7-2|TRBD1|NA
CASSPDRGINNEQFF
TGTGCCAGCAGTCCTGACAGGGGGATCAACAATGAGCAGTTCTTC